The 3 T cell receptor beta chains in this list originate from one sample, sequenced in a study of vaccination and CD4 T cells after COVID-19. TCRdb itself ran the PCR reads through MiXCR, one entry per CDR3 protein. The sample lists 15,000 to 20,000 distinct CDR3 sequences, approximately 62% seen once, with 1.1% in the top ten. The sequencing used CD4+ T cells from blood, collected after SARS-CoV-2 vaccination. These receptor sequences come from a human donor who had recovered from COVID-19.

The rearrangement joins TRBV28 to TRBJ1-6; D might be TRBD1 (5 bases). Trimming took 4 bases from V and 2 from J, leaving 30 bases between them. The germline gives CDR1 MDHEN, CDR2 SYDVKM. This CDR3 has 22 residues. The CDR3 nucleotides are TGTGCCAGCAGTTCATTCTGGCCCCCCATCGGGGCGCCTAGCACCTATAATTCACCCCTCCACTTT. Residues: CASSSFWPPIGAPSTYNSPLHF.

This clonotype was recorded a few times. V usage is TRBV27 and J usage is TRBJ2-2; 9 nucleotides align to TRBD2. J gave up 7 bases and V 4 bases, and 7 bases lay outside the gene matches. The CDR3 sequence is 15 residues long. CDR1 and CDR2 (germline): MNHEY, SMNVEV (reference sequence). Here the CDR3 reads CASSYSGGEVGELFF. CDR3 coding DNA: TGTGCCAGCAGTTATAGCGGGGGAGAAGTCGGGGAGCTGTTTTTT.

The chain uses TRBV7-9 and TRBJ1-5; D gene unclear. The CDR3 loop spans 12 amino acids. From germline, CDR1 is SEHNR and CDR2 FQNEAQ (reference sequence). V was shortened by 5 bases and J by 5 bases, with 7 bases between the two germline ends. CDR3 region: CASSPLDQPQHF. The CDR3 DNA reads as TGTGCCAGCAGCCCGCTAGATCAGCCCCAGCATTTT.